The entry below gives a single T cell receptor beta chain sequence along with its context. Which antigen it targets is not known. Base-call qualities are not available, and no considerably larger clone is one nucleotide away. Samples from volunteer blood donors who had recovered from COVID-19 were contributed by a second Seattle source. The collaborating institutions used their own protocols to collect whole blood in K2EDTA tubes. For TCRbeta analysis, collaborators shipped samples in one of three forms: frozen whole blood, isolated PBMCs, or DNA extracted from either of those sample types. The sample originates from a study of blood T cell repertoires in COVID-19 (dated by TCRdb to about 2020). Broadly, across the study: Collaborator samples came from the United States, Italy and Spain and covered acute and convalescent phases of COVID-19. Subjects who had been exposed to COVID-19, were actively infected with it, or had recovered from it provided the deeply sampled blood TCRbeta repertoires that made up the dataset. A de-identified subject ID, COVID-19 status, age in years and sex were almost always included in the sample metadata. Where available, HLA class I and class II types were obtained from metadata supplied by the sample provider rather than from assay-based typing. The repertoires were released in a freely available public database meant as a resource for research on the immune response to SARS-CoV-2. The material from the prospective study consisted of cDNA or gDNA derived from T cells, B-cell-depleted T cells, or PBMCs. Samples were obtained from the ongoing ImmuneRACE study (first 160 participants) and from 1,000 to 1,500 subjects provided by 6 global collaborators.

What the work shows at the level of the full study, not this receptor alone: Clinical and demographic metadata were provided uncurated, with the amount varying by source and participant.

TCRbeta CDR3 regions were amplified from genomic DNA by means of the immunoSEQ Assay, a bias-controlled multiplex PCR. On the study's bioinformatics: The number of nucleated cells in each sample was estimated from the amplification of reference gene primers within the assay. To quantify the absolute abundance of each unique TCRbeta CDR3 rearrangement, sequence reads were collapsed and filtered. For each sample, productive Simpson clonality was calculated as the square root of Simpson's diversity index across productive rearrangements. Sourced from immuneACCESS, this table was stored by TCRdb with only in-frame sequences that have V and J called. A share of the clones is absent; for the studies checked, an unresolved V gene accounts for under half, and the remainder has no known explanation. The V and J calls and the clone size are those of that table, but D and trimming were determined from the DNA. This sample comprises 300,000 to 350,000 clones, around 91% of them detected only once. The ten top clones hold approximately 3.5% of the sample.

CDR3 length: 12 amino acids, cysteine to phenylalanine. Only CDR3 DNA remains: 36 bases, in frame from the first base. Reading the germline V gene gives CDR1 SQVTM and CDR2 ANQGSEA. V is pared back by 4 bases and J by 3 bases, with 9 bases lying between the germline termini. This TCR was recovered from a woman younger than 30 who had recovered from COVID-19. The sample comprised peripheral blood. The V and J genes are TRBV29-1 and TRBJ1-2; the D gene is unclear. The nucleotides are TGCAGCGTTGTTCCGGTAGACTATGGCTACACCTTC. This yields the protein CSVVPVDYGYTF.